The text below deals with one T cell receptor (beta chain). This clone was seen more than once but under ten times. The antigen it binds to is not known. Base qualities were left out, and no much larger clone turns up one base away. This entry is derived from a study of T cell changes during pregnancy in multiple sclerosis (dated by TCRdb to the late 2010s). Describing the broader study: The study examined how the T cell repertoire changed over the course of pregnancy in women with multiple sclerosis.

CDR3 length: 11 amino acids, cysteine to phenylalanine. The retained sequence is limited to the CDR3, 33 bases, with the frame set at the first base. V is clipped by 6 bases and J by 5 bases, and the sequence between their germline boundaries is 7 bases long. According to the germline V gene, CDR1 reads SNHLY and CDR2 reads FYNNEI. Receptor amplification or capture employed the immunoSEQ multiplex PCR assay. Held by TCRdb, this immuneACCESS table contains in-frame sequences only and omits some clones. Under half of the omission traces to an unresolved V gene where checked; the cause of the rest is unknown. The sample has around 96,000 clones on record, approximately 94% of them singletons. The top ten clones comprise less than 2.5% of the sample.

The TCR comes from a female donor with multiple sclerosis, enrolled in a pregnancy study. This sample comprised peripheral blood, obtained in the third trimester of pregnancy. This receptor chain uses TRBV2 and TRBJ2-5, with no D gene named confidently. CDR3 reads: CASRAGETQYF. In nucleotides, the sequence is TGTGCCAGCAGGGCCGGGGAGACCCAGTACTTC.